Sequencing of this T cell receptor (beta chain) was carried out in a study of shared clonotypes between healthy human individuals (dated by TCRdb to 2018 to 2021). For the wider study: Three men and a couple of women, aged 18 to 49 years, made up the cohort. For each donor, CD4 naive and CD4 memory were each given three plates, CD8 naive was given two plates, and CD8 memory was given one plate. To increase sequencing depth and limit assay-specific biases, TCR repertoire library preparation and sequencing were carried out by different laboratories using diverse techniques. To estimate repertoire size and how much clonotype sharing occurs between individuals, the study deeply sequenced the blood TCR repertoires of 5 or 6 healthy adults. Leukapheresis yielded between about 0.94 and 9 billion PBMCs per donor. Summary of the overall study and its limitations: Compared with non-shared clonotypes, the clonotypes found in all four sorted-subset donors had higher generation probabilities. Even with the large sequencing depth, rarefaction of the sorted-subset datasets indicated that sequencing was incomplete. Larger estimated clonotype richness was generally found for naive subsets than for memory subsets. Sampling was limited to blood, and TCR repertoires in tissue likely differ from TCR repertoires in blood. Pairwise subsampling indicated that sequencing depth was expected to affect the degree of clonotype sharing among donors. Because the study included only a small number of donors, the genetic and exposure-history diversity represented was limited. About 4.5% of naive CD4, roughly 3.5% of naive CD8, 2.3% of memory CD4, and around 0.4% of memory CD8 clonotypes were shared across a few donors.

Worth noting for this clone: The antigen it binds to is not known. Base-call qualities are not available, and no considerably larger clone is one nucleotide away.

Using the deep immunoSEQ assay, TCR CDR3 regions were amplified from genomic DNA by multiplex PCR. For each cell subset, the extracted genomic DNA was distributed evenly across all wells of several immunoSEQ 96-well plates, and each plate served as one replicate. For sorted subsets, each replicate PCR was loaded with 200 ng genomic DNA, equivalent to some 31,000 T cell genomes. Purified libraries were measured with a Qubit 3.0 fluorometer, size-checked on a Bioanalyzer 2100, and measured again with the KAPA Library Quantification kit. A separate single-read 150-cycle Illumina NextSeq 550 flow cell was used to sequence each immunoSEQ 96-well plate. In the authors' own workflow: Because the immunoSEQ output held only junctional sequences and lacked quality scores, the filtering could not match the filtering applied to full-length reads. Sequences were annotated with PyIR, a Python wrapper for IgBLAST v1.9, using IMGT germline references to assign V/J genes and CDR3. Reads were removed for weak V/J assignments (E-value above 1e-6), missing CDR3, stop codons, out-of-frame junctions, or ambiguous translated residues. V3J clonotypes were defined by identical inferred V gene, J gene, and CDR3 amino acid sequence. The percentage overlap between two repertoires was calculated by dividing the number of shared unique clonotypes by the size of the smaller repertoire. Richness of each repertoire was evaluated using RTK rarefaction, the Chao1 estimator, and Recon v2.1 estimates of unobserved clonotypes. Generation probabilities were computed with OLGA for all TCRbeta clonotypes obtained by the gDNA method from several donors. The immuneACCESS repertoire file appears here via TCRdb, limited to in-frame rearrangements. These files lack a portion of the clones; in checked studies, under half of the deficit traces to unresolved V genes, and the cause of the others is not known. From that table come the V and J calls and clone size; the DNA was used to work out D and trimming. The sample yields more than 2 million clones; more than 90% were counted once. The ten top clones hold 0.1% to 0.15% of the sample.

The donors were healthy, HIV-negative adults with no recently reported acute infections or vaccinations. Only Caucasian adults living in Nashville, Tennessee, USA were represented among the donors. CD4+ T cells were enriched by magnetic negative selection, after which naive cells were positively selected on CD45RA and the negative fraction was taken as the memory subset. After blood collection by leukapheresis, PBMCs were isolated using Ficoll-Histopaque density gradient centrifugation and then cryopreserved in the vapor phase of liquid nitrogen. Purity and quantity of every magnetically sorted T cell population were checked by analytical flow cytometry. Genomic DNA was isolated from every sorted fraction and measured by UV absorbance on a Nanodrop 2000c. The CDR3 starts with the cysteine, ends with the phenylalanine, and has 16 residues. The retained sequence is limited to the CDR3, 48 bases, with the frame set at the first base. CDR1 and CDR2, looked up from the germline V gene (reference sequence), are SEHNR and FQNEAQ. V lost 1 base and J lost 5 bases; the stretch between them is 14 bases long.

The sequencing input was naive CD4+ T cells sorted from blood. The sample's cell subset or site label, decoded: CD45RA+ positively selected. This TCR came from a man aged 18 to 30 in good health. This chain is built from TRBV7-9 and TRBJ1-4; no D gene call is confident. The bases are TGTGCCAGCAGCTTAGGCCTCAGAGGGCTAAATGAAAAACTGTTTTTT. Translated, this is CASSLGLRGLNEKLFF.